This entry describes one TCR beta chain. Its specificity is not known. A junction end diverges from the germline sequence, so it may reflect a read error. Germline values: CDR1 MNHEY, CDR2 SVGEGT. The CDR3 consists of 15 residues. TCR alpha and beta CDR3 regions were amplified from RNA using iRepertoire nested multiplex PCR. Input was about 100-450 ng of tissue mRNA or PBMC total RNA. One entry per CDR3 protein results from TCRdb running MiXCR on the multiplex PCR reads. The sample holds tens of thousands of distinct CDR3 sequences, roughly 37% seen once. The data are from a study of glioma-infiltrating T cells. Findings and limits, study-wide: Tissue-blood divergence was below expectation in non-neoplastic patients, above in gliomas. Tissue and blood shared very few CDR3 sequences.

The sequence derives from a human donor with low-grade glioma or glioblastoma, undergoing nonglioma brain surgery, or in good health (not recorded which). The V call is TRBV6-2 or TRBV6-3, the J call TRBJ1-2, with a possible D match to TRBD1 (6 bases). The sequencing sample was made of glioma tissue, nonneoplastic brain tissue, or PBMCs (not recorded which). CDR3 DNA sequence: TGTGCCTGCAGCCCTGGACAGTTTTGGGTGTATGGCTACACCTTC. Protein product: CACSPGQFWVYGYTF.